These T cell receptor beta chains were read from a single sample in a study of cytomegalovirus exposure and HLA in healthy donors. Data came from immunoSEQ multiplex PCR; TCRdb stores just in-frame clones and leaves some out. The sample lists about 90,000 clones; roughly 78% were seen once. Material for sequencing was PBMCs. All receptors derive from a woman aged 40 to 50 in good health and CMV-seropositive. The CDR3 runs from the conserved cysteine through the conserved F or W. Each record gives: clone size, V gene, J gene, D gene, CDR3 DNA, CDR3 protein. D genes are given only for firm matches. Clone size appears in some rows only: once, few, many, or a class for an expanded clone.

size: NA; V: TRBV6-1; J: TRBJ2-4; D: NA; DNA: TGTGCCAGCAGTGAAGCGGGTGGGGCGTACTTC; CDR3: CASSEAGGAYF
size: NA; V: TRBV5-1; J: TRBJ2-7; D: NA; DNA: TGCGCCAGCAGCTACGATGAGTCCTACGAGCAGTACTTC; CDR3: CASSYDESYEQYF
size: NA; V: TRBV19; J: TRBJ1-5; D: NA; DNA: TGTGCCAGTAGTATTCTCGAGCCCAATCAGCCCCAGCATTTT; CDR3: CASSILEPNQPQHF
size: NA; V: TRBV5-1; J: TRBJ2-3; D: NA; DNA: TGCGCCAGCACACCGGCAGCGGGTGCGTCAGATACGCAGTATTTT; CDR3: CASTPAAGASDTQYF
size: NA; V: TRBV9; J: TRBJ2-2; D: NA; DNA: TGTGCCAGCAGCTTTACCACCAGCACCGGGGAGCTGTTTTTT; CDR3: CASSFTTSTGELFF
size: NA; V: TRBV7-2; J: TRBJ2-5; D: TRBD1; DNA: TGTGCCAGCAGCTTAGCGCCCCACCGTTTGAGACAGGGTCAGACCCAGTACTTC; CDR3: CASSLAPHRLRQGQTQYF
size: once; V: TRBV28; J: TRBJ1-4; D: NA; DNA: TGTGCCAGCAGCAACTCACCTAGTGAAAAACTGTTTTTT; CDR3: CASSNSPSEKLFF
size: NA; V: TRBV4-2; J: TRBJ2-2; D: TRBD2; DNA: TGTGCCAGCAGCCAAGCTAGCGGGACGAACACCGGGGAGCTGTTTTTT; CDR3: CASSQASGTNTGELFF
size: once; V: TRBV29-1; J: TRBJ2-7; D: NA; DNA: TGCAGCGTTGGCGGGAAAATCGACGAGCAGTACTTC; CDR3: CSVGGKIDEQYF
size: NA; V: TRBV9; J: TRBJ2-2; D: TRBD1; DNA: TGTGCCAGCAGCGCAGGGGGACAGCCGAACACCGGGGAGCTGTTTTTT; CDR3: CASSAGGQPNTGELFF
size: NA; V: TRBV19; J: TRBJ1-4; D: NA; DNA: TGTGCCAGTAGTAGGACAGCCTCAACTAATGAAAAACTGTTTTTT; CDR3: CASSRTASTNEKLFF
size: few; V: TRBV20-1; J: TRBJ1-1; D: NA; DNA: TGCAGTGCTAGACAGGGCACTGAAGCTTTCTTT; CDR3: CSARQGTEAFF
size: NA; V: TRBV30; J: TRBJ1-5; D: NA; DNA: TGTGCCTGGAGCCCAGGATCTGGCAATCAGCCCCAGCATTTT; CDR3: CAWSPGSGNQPQHF
size: NA; V: TRBV19; J: TRBJ2-3; D: NA; DNA: TGTGCCAGTAGTATAGCGAACATAGATACGCAGTATTTT; CDR3: CASSIANIDTQYF
size: few; V: TRBV6-1; J: TRBJ1-4; D: NA; DNA: TGTGCCAGCAGTGAACGGAATGAAAAACTGTTTTTT; CDR3: CASSERNEKLFF
size: NA; V: TRBV27; J: TRBJ2-1; D: TRBD2; DNA: TGTGCCAGCAAAGCGGGAAACAATGAGCAGTTCTTC; CDR3: CASKAGNNEQFF
size: NA; V: TRBV7-9; J: TRBJ2-6; D: TRBD1; DNA: TGTGCCAACCCGCCGGGACAGGGTACTGGGGCCAACGTCCTGACTTTC; CDR3: CANPPGQGTGANVLTF
size: NA; V: TRBV29-1; J: TRBJ2-3; D: NA; DNA: TGCAGCGTTGCTATCGCCCAGACTAGGCAGACAGATACGCAGTATTTT; CDR3: CSVAIAQTRQTDTQYF
size: NA; V: TRBV6-5; J: TRBJ2-1; D: TRBD2; DNA: TGTGCCACCCTCCTCTGGACTAGCGGGAGGAATGAGCAGTTCTTC; CDR3: CATLLWTSGRNEQFF
size: NA; V: TRBV27; J: TRBJ1-2; D: TRBD1; DNA: TGTGCCAGCAGTTTTGGACAGGGGAACTATGGCTACACCTTC; CDR3: CASSFGQGNYGYTF
size: NA; V: TRBV4-3; J: TRBJ2-6; D: TRBD2; DNA: TGCGCCAGCAGCCAAGGTGCTAGCGGGAGCTCTGGGGCCAACGTCCTGACTTTC; CDR3: CASSQGASGSSGANVLTF
size: NA; V: TRBV28; J: TRBJ2-7; D: TRBD1; DNA: TGTGCCAGCAGGTCCGGGACAGCAGGACGAAAGTACTTC; CDR3: CASRSGTAGRKYF
size: once; V: TRBV6-5; J: TRBJ2-7; D: NA; DNA: TGTGCCAGCAGTTACGAGGGCGAGCAGTACTTC; CDR3: CASSYEGEQYF
size: once; V: TRBV7-9; J: TRBJ2-5; D: TRBD2; DNA: TGTGCCAGCAGCTCCTCCGGGGGGGAAGAGACCCAGTACTTC; CDR3: CASSSSGGEETQYF
size: once; V: TRBV5-4; J: TRBJ2-3; D: NA; DNA: TGTGCCAGCAGGCGTTTTATCAGCACAGATACGCAGTATTTT; CDR3: CASRRFISTDTQYF
size: NA; V: TRBV25-1; J: TRBJ1-4; D: NA; DNA: TGTGCCAGCAGTGAGGGGGAACAGGGTAATGAAAAACTGTTTTTT; CDR3: CASSEGEQGNEKLFF
size: once; V: TRBV5-1; J: TRBJ1-2; D: NA; DNA: TGCGCCAGCAGCACGCAGTCACAGGGTGCTTGGGGCTACACCTTC; CDR3: CASSTQSQGAWGYTF
size: NA; V: TRBV9; J: TRBJ2-7; D: TRBD2; DNA: TGTGCCAGCAGCGCAGCCGGGACTAGCGACTACGAGCAGTACTTC; CDR3: CASSAAGTSDYEQYF
size: NA; V: TRBV4-1; J: TRBJ1-2; D: TRBD1; DNA: TGCGCCAGCAGCCAAGATCGGACAGGGGCTGATGGCTACACCTTC; CDR3: CASSQDRTGADGYTF
size: NA; V: TRBV28; J: TRBJ1-2; D: NA; DNA: TGTGCCAGCAGTTCGAGTTTGGATGGCTACACCTTC; CDR3: CASSSSLDGYTF
size: NA; V: TRBV29-1; J: TRBJ2-2; D: TRBD1; DNA: TGCAGCGCCGTGGGTGGGACAGGGATTGTTGGCGGGGAGCTGTTTTTT; CDR3: CSAVGGTGIVGGELFF
size: once; V: TRBV7-7; J: TRBJ2-1; D: NA; DNA: TGTGCTAGCAGCCATCCAGGGTTCTACAATGAGCAGTTCTTC; CDR3: CASSHPGFYNEQFF
size: NA; V: TRBV5-1; J: TRBJ2-3; D: NA; DNA: TGCGCCAGCAGCATCAGCGGGCCCAACACAGATACGCAGTATTTT; CDR3: CASSISGPNTDTQYF
size: NA; V: TRBV15; J: TRBJ2-3; D: NA; DNA: TGTGCCACCAGCGCAGGACTGAGCACAGATACGCAGTATTTT; CDR3: CATSAGLSTDTQYF
size: NA; V: TRBV11-3; J: TRBJ2-1; D: TRBD1; DNA: TGTGCCAGCAGCAATGGCCTGGATCGGTCGACAGGGGAGCAGTTCTTC; CDR3: CASSNGLDRSTGEQFF
size: NA; V: TRBV25-1; J: TRBJ1-1; D: NA; DNA: TGTGCCAGCAGACTCTCCACTGAAGCTTTCTTT; CDR3: CASRLSTEAFF
size: NA; V: TRBV6-5; J: TRBJ2-7; D: TRBD2; DNA: TGTGCCAGCATTCCAGCGGGAGGGCTCTACGAGCAGTACTTC; CDR3: CASIPAGGLYEQYF
size: NA; V: TRBV6-6; J: TRBJ2-5; D: TRBD1; DNA: TGTGCCAGCGTACAGGGGGCTGCGGAGACCCAGTACTTC; CDR3: CASVQGAAETQYF
size: NA; V: TRBV7-7; J: TRBJ2-5; D: TRBD1; DNA: TGTGCTAGCAGCTTAGTGGGGACAGGCCAAGAGACCCAGTACTTC; CDR3: CASSLVGTGQETQYF
size: NA; V: TRBV7-9; J: TRBJ1-5; D: TRBD1; DNA: TGTGCCAGCAGCCTAACAGGGGGCAATCAGCCCCAGCATTTT; CDR3: CASSLTGGNQPQHF
size: NA; V: TRBV11-3; J: TRBJ2-1; D: NA; DNA: TGTGCCAGCAGCTTAGAGTCGGCGGGTTGGGGCAATGAGCAGTTCTTC; CDR3: CASSLESAGWGNEQFF
size: NA; V: TRBV11-2; J: TRBJ2-2; D: TRBD1; DNA: TGTGCCAGCAGCTCCAGGGGGCAATGGGCCGGGGAGCTGTTTTTT; CDR3: CASSSRGQWAGELFF
size: NA; V: TRBV18; J: TRBJ2-5; D: TRBD1; DNA: TGTGCCAGCTCACGACTGCCCGGGACAGGGATAAGAGAGACCCAGTACTTC; CDR3: CASSRLPGTGIRETQYF
size: NA; V: TRBV6-5; J: TRBJ2-5; D: TRBD1; DNA: TGTGCCAGCAGCCAAGGACAGGGGGCCTTGGAGACCCAGTACTTC; CDR3: CASSQGQGALETQYF
size: NA; V: TRBV2; J: TRBJ1-2; D: TRBD1; DNA: TGTGCCAGCAGGAGGACAGGGGACAACTATGGCTACACCTTC; CDR3: CASRRTGDNYGYTF
size: once; V: TRBV5-1; J: TRBJ2-7; D: TRBD1; DNA: TGCGCCAGCAGCTTACCGGGACAGGGCTACGAGCAGTACTTC; CDR3: CASSLPGQGYEQYF
size: NA; V: TRBV21-1; J: TRBJ2-7; D: NA; DNA: TGTGCCAGCAGCAAAGCGCCGGGCTACGAGCAGTACTTC; CDR3: CASSKAPGYEQYF
size: NA; V: TRBV7-8; J: TRBJ2-7; D: NA; DNA: TGTGCCAGCAGCTTAGAGAGGGAGCAGTACTTC; CDR3: CASSLEREQYF